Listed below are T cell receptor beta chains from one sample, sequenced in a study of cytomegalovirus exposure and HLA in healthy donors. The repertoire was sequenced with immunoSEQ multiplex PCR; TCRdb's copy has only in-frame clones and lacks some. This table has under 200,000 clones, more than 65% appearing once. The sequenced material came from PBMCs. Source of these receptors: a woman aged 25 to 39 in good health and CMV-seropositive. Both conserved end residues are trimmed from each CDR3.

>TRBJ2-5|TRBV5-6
ASSSGGTSQETQY
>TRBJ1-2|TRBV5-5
ASSEPGQTYGYT
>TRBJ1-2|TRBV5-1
ASSSNGQGSGYT
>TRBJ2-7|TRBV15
ATSRGMGAGRDEQY
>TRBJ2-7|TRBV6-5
ASSSGLAVHEQY
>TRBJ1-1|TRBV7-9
SSSARGTEAF
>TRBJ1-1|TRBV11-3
ASSFEPRTEAF
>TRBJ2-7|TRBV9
ASSVDPAGGLYHEQY
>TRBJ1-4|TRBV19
ASSIGAGKEKLF
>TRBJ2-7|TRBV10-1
ASSESKGQGWDEQY
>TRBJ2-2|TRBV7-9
ASSSKDFDTGELF
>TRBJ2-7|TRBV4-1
ASSQNAGGAYEQY
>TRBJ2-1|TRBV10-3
AINPGAISYNEQF
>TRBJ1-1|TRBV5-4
ASSLGRGQGVRGTEAF
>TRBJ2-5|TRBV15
ATSRAPLAGSETQY
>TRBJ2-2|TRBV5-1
ASTGTSSTGELF
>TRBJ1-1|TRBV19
ASIPPARNTEAF
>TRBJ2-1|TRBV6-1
ASSLEAGVSYEQF
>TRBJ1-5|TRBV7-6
ASSLQYSNQPQH
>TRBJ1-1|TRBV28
ASRLIQEEAF
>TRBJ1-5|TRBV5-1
ASSPRPRQPQH
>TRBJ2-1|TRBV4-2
ASSQVGPTSYNEQF
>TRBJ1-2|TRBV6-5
ASIKGAYGYT
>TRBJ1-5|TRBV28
ASRVNDGQDQPQH
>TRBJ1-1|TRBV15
ATSTVGFRDTEAF
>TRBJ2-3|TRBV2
ASSGAGLLTDTQY
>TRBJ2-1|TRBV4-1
ASSQDLWGEYNEQF
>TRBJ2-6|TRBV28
ASSRQGTGANVLT
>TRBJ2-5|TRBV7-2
ASSLPIAGGQETQY
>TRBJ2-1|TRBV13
ASSSSPGVEQF
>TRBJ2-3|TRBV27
ASSWGSGTQY
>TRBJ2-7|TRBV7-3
ASSLTGGTSYEQY
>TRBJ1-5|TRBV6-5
ASSSDRGDNQPQH